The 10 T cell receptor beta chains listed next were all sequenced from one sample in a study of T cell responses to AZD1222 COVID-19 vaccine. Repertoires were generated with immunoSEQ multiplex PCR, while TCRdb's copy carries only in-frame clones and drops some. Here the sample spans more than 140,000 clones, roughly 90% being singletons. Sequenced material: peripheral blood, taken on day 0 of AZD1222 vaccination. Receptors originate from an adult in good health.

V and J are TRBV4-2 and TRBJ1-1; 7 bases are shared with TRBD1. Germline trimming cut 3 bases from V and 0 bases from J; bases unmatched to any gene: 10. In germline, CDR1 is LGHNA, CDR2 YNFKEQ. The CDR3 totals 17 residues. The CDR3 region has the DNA TGTGCCAGCAGCCAGCAGGGGGGAAACCTCATGAACACTGAAGCTTTCTTT. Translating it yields CASSQQGGNLMNTEAFF.

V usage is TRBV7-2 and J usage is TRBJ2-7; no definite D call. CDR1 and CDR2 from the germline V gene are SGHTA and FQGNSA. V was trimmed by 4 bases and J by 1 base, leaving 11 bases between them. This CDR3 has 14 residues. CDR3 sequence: CASSSQKGSYEQYF. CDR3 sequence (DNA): TGTGCCAGCAGCTCACAGAAGGGTTCCTACGAGCAGTACTTC.

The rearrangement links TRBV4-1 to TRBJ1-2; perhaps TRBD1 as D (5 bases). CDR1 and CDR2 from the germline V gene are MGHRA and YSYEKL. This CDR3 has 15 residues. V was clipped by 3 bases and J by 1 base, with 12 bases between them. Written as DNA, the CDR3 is TGCGCCAGCAGCCACCCGACAGAAGTTAACTATGGCTACACCTTC. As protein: CASSHPTEVNYGYTF.

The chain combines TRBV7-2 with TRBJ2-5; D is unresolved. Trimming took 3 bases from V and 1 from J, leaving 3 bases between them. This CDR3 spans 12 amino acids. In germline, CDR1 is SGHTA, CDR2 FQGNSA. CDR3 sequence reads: CASSFTQETQYF. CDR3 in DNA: TGTGCCAGCAGCTTTACCCAAGAGACCCAGTACTTC.

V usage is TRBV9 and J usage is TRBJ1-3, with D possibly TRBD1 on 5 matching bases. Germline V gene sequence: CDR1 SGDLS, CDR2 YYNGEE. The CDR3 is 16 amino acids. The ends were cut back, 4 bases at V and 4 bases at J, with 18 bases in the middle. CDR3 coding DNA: TGTGCCAGCAGCTCTCAGAAGGGGAGGAGAGGAAACACCATATATTTT. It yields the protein CASSSQKGRRGNTIYF.

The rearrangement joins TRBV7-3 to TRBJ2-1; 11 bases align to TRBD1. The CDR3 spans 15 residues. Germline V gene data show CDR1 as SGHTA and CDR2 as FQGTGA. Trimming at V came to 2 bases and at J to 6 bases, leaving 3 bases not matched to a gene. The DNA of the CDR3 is TGTGCCAGCAGCTTATCGGGACAGGGGGGCAATGAGCAGTTCTTC. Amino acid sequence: CASSLSGQGGNEQFF.

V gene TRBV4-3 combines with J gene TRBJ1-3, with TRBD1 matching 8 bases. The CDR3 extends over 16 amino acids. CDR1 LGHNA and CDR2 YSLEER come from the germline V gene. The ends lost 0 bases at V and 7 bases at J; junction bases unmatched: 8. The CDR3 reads CASSQDRTGGTNTIYF. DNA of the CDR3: TGCGCCAGCAGCCAAGATAGAACAGGGGGGACGAACACCATATATTTT.

The CDR3 coding sequence is TGTGCCAGCAGCGACAGGGGCGGAGGGGCTGAAGCTTTCTTT. Translating it yields CASSDRGGGAEAFF. This sequence joins TRBV6-5 and TRBJ1-1, with 8 bases aligning to TRBD1. Germline V lookup: CDR1 MNHEY, CDR2 SVGAGI. V lost 6 bases, J lost 6 bases, and 9 bases stayed unmatched. The CDR3 totals 14 residues.

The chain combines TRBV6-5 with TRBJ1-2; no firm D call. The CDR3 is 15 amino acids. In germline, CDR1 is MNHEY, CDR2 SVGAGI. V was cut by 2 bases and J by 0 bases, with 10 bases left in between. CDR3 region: CASSYGQPPNYGYTF. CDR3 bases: TGTGCCAGCAGTTACGGGCAGCCTCCTAACTATGGCTACACCTTC.

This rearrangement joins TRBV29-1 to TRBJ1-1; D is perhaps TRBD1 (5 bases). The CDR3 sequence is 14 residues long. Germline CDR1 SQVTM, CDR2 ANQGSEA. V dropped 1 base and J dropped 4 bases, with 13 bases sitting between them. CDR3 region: CSVEATQGGTEAFF. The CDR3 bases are TGCAGCGTTGAAGCAACCCAGGGTGGCACTGAAGCTTTCTTT.